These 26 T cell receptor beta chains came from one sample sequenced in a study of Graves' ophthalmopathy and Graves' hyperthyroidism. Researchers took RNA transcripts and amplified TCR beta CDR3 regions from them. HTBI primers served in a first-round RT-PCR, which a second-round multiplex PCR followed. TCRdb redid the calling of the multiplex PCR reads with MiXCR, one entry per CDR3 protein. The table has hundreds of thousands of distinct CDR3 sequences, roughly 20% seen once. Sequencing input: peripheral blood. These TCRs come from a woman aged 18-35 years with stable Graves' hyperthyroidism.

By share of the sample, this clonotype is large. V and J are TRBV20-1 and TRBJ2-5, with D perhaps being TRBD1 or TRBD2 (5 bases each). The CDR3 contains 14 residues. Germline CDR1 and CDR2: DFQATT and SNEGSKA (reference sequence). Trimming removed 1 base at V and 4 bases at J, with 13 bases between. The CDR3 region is CSARGEGPSETQYF. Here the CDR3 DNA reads TGCAGTGCTAGAGGAGAGGGGCCCTCAGAGACCCAGTACTTC.

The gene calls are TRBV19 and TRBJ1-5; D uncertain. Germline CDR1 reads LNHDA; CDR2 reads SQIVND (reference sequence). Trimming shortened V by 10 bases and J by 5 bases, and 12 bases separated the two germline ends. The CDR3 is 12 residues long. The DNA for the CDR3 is TGTGCCACAAACGGGGAAGATCAGCCCCAGCATTTT. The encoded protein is CATNGEDQPQHF.

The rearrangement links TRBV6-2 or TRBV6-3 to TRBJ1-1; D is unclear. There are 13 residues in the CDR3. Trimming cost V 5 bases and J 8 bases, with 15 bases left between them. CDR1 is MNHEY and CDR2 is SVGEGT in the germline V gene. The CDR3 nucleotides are TGTGCCAGCAGTCCTTTCGGGCCGCCGGAAGCTTTCTTT. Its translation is CASSPFGPPEAFF.

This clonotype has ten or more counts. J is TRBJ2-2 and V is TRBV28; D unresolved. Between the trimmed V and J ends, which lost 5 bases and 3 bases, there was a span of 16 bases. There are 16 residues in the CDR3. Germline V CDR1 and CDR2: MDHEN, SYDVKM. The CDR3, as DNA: TGTGCCAGCAGTCCATCTGGAGCGAAGGACACCGGGGAGCTGTTTTTT. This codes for CASSPSGAKDTGELFF.

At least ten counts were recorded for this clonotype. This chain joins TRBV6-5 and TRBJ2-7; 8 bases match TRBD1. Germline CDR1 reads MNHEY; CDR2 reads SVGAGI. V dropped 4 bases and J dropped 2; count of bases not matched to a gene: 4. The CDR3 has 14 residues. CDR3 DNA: TGTGCCAGCAGTTCAACAGGGGGTGCCTACGAGCAGTACTTC. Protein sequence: CASSSTGGAYEQYF.

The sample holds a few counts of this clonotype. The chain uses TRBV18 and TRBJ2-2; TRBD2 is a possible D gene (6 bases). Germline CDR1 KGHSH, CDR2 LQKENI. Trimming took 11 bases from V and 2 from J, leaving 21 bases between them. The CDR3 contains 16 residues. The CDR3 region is CASRTVWRDNTGELFF. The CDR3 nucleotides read TGTGCCTCTCGTACAGTCTGGCGGGATAACACCGGGGAGCTGTTTTTT.

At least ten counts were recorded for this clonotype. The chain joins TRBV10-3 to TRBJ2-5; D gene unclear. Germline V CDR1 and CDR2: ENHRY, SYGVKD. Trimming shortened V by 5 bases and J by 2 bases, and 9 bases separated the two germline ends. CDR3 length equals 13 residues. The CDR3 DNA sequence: TGTGCCATCAGTCCCCGCAGGCAAGAGACCCAGTACTTC. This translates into CAISPRRQETQYF.

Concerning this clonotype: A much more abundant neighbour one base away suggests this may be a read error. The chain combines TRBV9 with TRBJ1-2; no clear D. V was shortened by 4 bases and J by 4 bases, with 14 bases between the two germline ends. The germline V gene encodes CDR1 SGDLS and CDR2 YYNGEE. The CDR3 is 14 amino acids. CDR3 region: CASSTRTSGYGYTF. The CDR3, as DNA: TGTGCCAGCAGCACGAGGACGTCCGGCTATGGCTACACCTTC.

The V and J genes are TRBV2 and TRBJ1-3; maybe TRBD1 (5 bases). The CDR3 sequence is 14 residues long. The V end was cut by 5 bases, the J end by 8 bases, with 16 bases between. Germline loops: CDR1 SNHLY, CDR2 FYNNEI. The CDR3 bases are TGTGCCAGCAGTTTGAGACAGCGCGGAGACACCATATATTTT. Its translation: CASSLRQRGDTIYF.

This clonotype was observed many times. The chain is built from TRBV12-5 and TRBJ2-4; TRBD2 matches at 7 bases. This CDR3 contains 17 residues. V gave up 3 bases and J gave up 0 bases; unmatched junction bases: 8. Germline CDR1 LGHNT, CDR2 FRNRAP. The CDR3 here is CASGFGWRELAKNIQYF. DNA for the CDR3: TGTGCTAGTGGTTTTGGGTGGCGGGAGCTAGCCAAAAACATTCAGTACTTC.

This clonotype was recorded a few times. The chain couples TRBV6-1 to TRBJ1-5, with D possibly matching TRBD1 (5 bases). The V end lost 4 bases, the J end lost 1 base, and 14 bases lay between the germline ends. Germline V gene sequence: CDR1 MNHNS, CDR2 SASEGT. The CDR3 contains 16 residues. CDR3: CASSVAGGMSNQPQHF. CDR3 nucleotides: TGTGCCAGCAGTGTGGCCGGGGGAATGAGCAATCAGCCCCAGCATTTT.

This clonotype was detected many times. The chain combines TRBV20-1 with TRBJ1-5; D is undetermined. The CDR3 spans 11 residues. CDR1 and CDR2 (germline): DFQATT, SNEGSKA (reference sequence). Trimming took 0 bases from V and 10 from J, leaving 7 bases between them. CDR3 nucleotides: TGCAGTGCTAGAGATCAATCCCCCCAGCATTTT. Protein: CSARDQSPQHF.

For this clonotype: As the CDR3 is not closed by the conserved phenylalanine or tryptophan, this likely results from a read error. CDR3 nucleotide sequence: TGTGCCAGCTCAGATGGACGGAGACAAGAGTCCCAGTACTAC. It specifies CASSDGRRQESQYY. The chain employs TRBV18 and TRBJ2-5; unclear D gene. Germline V lookup: CDR1 KGHSH, CDR2 LQKENI. CDR3 length: 14 residues.

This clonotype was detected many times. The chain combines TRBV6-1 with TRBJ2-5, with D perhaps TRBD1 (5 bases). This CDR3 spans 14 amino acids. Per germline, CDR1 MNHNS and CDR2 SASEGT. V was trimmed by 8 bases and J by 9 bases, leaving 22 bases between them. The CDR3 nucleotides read TGTGCCAGCTCTTCCCGGCAGGGCGCCTCGGCCCAGTACTTC. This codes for CASSSRQGASAQYF.

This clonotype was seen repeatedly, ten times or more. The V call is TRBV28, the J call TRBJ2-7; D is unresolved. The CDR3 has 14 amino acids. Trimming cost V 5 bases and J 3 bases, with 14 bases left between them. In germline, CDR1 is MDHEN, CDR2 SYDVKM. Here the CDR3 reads CASSPLETHYEQYF. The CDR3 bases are TGTGCCAGCAGTCCCTTGGAGACCCACTACGAGCAGTACTTC.

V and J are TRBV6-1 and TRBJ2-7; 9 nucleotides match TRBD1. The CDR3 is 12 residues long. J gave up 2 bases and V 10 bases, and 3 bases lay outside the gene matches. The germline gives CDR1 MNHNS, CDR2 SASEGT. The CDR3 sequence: CAMGQGPYEQYF. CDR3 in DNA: TGTGCCATGGGACAGGGCCCCTACGAGCAGTACTTC.

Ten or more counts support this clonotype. CDR3 nucleotides: TGTGCCAGCAGCCCGAGGAGTAGCGGGAGCGGCGAGACCCAGTACTTC. Translating gives CASSPRSSGSGETQYF. This chain joins TRBV6-2 or TRBV6-3 and TRBJ2-5; 9 nucleotides align to TRBD2. This CDR3 is 16 amino acids long. In germline, CDR1 is MNHEY, CDR2 SVGEGT. V lost 6 bases, J lost 5 bases, and 13 bases stayed unmatched.

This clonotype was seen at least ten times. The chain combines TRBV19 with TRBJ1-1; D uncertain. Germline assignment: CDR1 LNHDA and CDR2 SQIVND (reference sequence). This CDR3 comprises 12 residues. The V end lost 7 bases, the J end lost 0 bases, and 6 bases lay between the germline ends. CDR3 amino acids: CASKGVNTEAFF. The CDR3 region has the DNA TGTGCCAGTAAAGGAGTGAACACTGAAGCTTTCTTT.

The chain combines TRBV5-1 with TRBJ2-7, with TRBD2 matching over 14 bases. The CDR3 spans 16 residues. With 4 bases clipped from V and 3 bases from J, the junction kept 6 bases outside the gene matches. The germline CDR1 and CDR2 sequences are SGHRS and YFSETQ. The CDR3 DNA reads TGCGCCAGCAGCATGGAGGGGACTAGCGGGAGCTACGAGCAGTACTTC. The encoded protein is CASSMEGTSGSYEQYF.

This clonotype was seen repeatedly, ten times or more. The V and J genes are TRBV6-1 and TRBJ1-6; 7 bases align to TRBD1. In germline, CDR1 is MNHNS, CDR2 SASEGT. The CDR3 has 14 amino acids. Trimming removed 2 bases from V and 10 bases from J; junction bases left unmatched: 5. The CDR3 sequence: CASSERGGQSPLHF. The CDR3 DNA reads TGTGCCAGCAGTGAAAGAGGGGGCCAGTCACCCCTCCACTTT.

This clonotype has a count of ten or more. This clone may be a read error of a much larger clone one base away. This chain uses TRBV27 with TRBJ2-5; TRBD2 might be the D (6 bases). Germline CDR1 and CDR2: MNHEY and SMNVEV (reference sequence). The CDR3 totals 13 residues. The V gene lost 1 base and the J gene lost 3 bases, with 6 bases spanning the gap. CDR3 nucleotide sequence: TGTGCCAGCAGTTTATGGGGGGAAGAGACCCAGTACTTC. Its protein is CASSLWGEETQYF.

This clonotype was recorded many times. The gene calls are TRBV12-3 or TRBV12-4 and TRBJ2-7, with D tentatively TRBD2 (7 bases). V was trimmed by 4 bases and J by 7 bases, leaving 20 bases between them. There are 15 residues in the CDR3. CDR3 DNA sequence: TGTGCCAGCAGTTCTAGTCGGGGGGCTTACGCGGAGCAGTACTTC. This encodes CASSSSRGAYAEQYF.

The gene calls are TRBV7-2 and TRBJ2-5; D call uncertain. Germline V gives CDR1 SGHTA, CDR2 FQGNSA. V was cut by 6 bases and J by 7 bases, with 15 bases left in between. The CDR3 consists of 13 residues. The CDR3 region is CASSLTAPVTQYF. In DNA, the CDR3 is TGTGCCAGCAGTCTCACCGCTCCGGTGACCCAGTACTTC.

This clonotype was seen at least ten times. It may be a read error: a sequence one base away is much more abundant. In DNA form, the CDR3 reads TGTGCCACCTTGACAGGGGAAGAGACCCAGTACTTC. It yields the protein CATLTGEETQYF. This sequence joins TRBV24-1 and TRBJ2-5; 8 positions agree with TRBD1. Unmatched junction bases numbered 2, after V lost 9 bases and J lost 3 bases. Germline V gene sequence: CDR1 KGHDR, CDR2 SFDVKD. The CDR3 spans 12 residues.

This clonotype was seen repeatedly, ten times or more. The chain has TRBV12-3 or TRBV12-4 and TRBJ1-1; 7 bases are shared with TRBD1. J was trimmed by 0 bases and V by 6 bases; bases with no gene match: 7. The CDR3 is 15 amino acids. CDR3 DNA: TGTGCCAGCAGGACAGGGAGGGGAATGAACACTGAAGCTTTCTTT. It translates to CASRTGRGMNTEAFF.

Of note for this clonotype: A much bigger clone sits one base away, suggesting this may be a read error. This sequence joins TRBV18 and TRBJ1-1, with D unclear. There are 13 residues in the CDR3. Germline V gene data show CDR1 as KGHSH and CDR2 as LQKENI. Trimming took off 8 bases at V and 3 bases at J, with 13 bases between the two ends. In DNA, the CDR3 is TGTGCCAGCCAATCGGATTTGGACACTGAAGCTTTCTTT. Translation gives CASQSDLDTEAFF.